Below, one T cell receptor (beta chain) is given with its context. Original analysis: Cell counts per sample came from amplifying reference gene primers. Profiled with immunoSEQ multiplex PCR; TCRdb holds only in-frame clones, not every one. The V and J calls and clone size come from that table; D and trimming were worked out from the DNA. The sample records a few hundred thousand clones, around 80% being singletons. The entry originates in a study of blood T cell repertoires in COVID-19. Across the whole study: T cells, B-cell-depleted T cells, or PBMCs provided the cDNA or gDNA that served as material.

V was pared by 7 bases and J by 3 bases, with 2 bases of the junction left unmatched. The CDR3 is 13 amino acids. Per germline, CDR1 MDHEN and CDR2 SYDVKM. The receptor was isolated from a human donor in a cohort sampled during active COVID-19. The chain couples TRBV28 to TRBJ2-3, with TRBD1 matching 9 bases. The sequencing sample was made of peripheral blood. CDR3 bases: TGTGCCAGCAAGACAGGGGGAACAGATACGCAGTATTTT. The encoded protein is CASKTGGTDTQYF.